This is a list of T cell receptor beta chains from one sample in a study of T cells after yellow fever vaccination. TCRdb redid the calling of the 5' RACE reads with MiXCR, one entry per CDR3 protein. The sample contains a few hundred thousand distinct CDR3 sequences, around 6.4% of which appear only once. The sequences come from PBMCs, collected 5 days after the yellow fever booster vaccination. These receptors were collected from a man aged 25-45 years who received the YFV17D yellow fever vaccine. The CDR3 runs from the conserved cysteine through the conserved F or W. The D gene is left open where the match is weak. Size tells how often a clone was seen (once, few, many) or the class of an expanded clone, and some rows leave it out.

j_call v_call clone_size d_call cdr3_nt cdr3_aa
TRBJ2-2 TRBV28 few NA TGTGCCAGCAGTTCTCCTTTTCGGACGCAAACCGGGGAGCTGTTTTTT CASSSPFRTQTGELFF
TRBJ2-7 TRBV5-1 few TRBD1 TGCGCCAGCAGCTTCGGGACAGGGACCTACGAGCAGTACTTC CASSFGTGTYEQYF
TRBJ2-1 TRBV5-6 NA NA TGTGCCAGCAGCTTGTTGCAGCCCCTTACTACCTACAATGAGCAGTTCTTC CASSLLQPLTTYNEQFF
TRBJ2-1 TRBV20-1 many NA TGCAGTGCTAGAGAACAGCACAATGAGCAGTTCTTC CSAREQHNEQFF
TRBJ2-3 TRBV28 NA TRBD2 TGTGCCAGCAGTTTACTAGCGGTCGCTAGCACAGATACGCAGTATTTT CASSLLAVASTDTQYF
TRBJ1-1 TRBV27 NA NA TGTGCCAGCACCGACAAACATGTGGGGGGCACTGAAGCTTTCTTT CASTDKHVGGTEAFF
TRBJ2-7 TRBV7-2 few NA TGTGCCAGCAGCTTAGCGGACATACGGTCCTACGAGCAGTACTTC CASSLADIRSYEQYF
TRBJ2-3 TRBV5-5 many TRBD2 TGTGCCAGCAGCGTGGGAGCGGGGATTGGCACAGATACGCAGTATTTT CASSVGAGIGTDTQYF
TRBJ2-5 TRBV7-2 many NA TGTGCCAGCAGCTATCTGGGGGAGACCCAGTACTTC CASSYLGETQYF
TRBJ2-3 TRBV5-1 few TRBD1 TGCGCCAGCAGCACGGGACAGGTCACAGATACGCAGTATTTT CASSTGQVTDTQYF
TRBJ1-4 TRBV11-2 NA NA TGTGCCAGCAGCTCAGGGGTGAAGGCTGAAAAACTGTTTTTT CASSSGVKAEKLFF
TRBJ1-5 TRBV6-1 NA NA TGTGCCAGCAGTCCCATGAGGTCCAATCAGCCCCAGCATTTT CASSPMRSNQPQHF
TRBJ2-5 TRBV7-8 NA NA TGTGCCAGCAGCTTGGTAGCGTCCCGATTAAGAGAGACCCAGTACTTC CASSLVASRLRETQYF
TRBJ1-2 TRBV7-9 many NA TGTGCCAGCAGCTTAGCGCAAGGGGGATTGCTCTATGGCTACACCTTC CASSLAQGGLLYGYTF
TRBJ2-1 TRBV9 NA NA TGTGCCAGCAGCCCTCTACAGACGGATGAGCAGTTCTTC CASSPLQTDEQFF
TRBJ2-7 TRBV21-1 once NA TGTGCCAGCAGCTGCCCCGTGGGACGGGAGCAGTCTTACGAGCAGTACTTC CASSCPVGREQSYEQYF
TRBJ2-5 TRBV4-3 many NA TGCGCCAGCAGCCAAGGCTGGGCGGGGTTTGAAGAGACCCAGTACTTC CASSQGWAGFEETQYF
TRBJ1-1 TRBV12-3/TRBV12-4 many NA TGTGCCAGCAGTTTAGAGGGCAGGGCGAACACTGAAGCTTTCTTT CASSLEGRANTEAFF
TRBJ2-2 TRBV7-9 NA TRBD1 TGTGCCAGCAGCTCGAGACCGGGACAGGGATACACCGGGGAGCTGTTTTTT CASSSRPGQGYTGELFF
TRBJ1-2 TRBV15 NA NA TGTGCCACCAGCAGAGAAAATCAAGCCCGTAACTATGGCTACACCTTC CATSRENQARNYGYTF
TRBJ2-1 TRBV12-5 few NA TGTGCTAGTGGTTTGGTATTTGAGCAGTTCTTC CASGLVFEQFF
TRBJ2-3 TRBV7-8 many NA TGTGCCAGCAGCTTAGACAGGGACACAGATACGCAGTATTTT CASSLDRDTDTQYF
TRBJ2-5 TRBV29-1 few TRBD1 TGCAGCGTTGGCAGGGGGTATGAGACCCAGTACTTC CSVGRGYETQYF
TRBJ2-3 TRBV7-2 NA TRBD2 TGTGCCAGCAGCCCGACCCTGGCGGGAGCGGGCACAGATACGCAGTATTTT CASSPTLAGAGTDTQYF
TRBJ1-2 TRBV20-1 NA NA TGCAGTGCAGCCGGGGGGCTGGAGTTGGGAGTGTATGGCTACACCTTC CSAAGGLELGVYGYTF
TRBJ2-2 TRBV19 NA NA TGTGCCAGTAGTCCCTGGTTTAGTCCGGAGAACACCGGGGAGCTGTTTTTT CASSPWFSPENTGELFF
TRBJ2-7 TRBV2 few NA TGTGCCAGCAGTTTACCCGTCGGGCTAGACCATAAAATCTACGAGCAGTACTTC CASSLPVGLDHKIYEQYF
TRBJ1-4 TRBV4-3 NA NA TGCGCCAGCAGCCAAGAGGTCTACAGGGCAGCTAATGAAAAACTGTTTTTT CASSQEVYRAANEKLFF
TRBJ2-1 TRBV21-1 once NA TGTGCCAGCAGCAAAGGTTCGCTTTCCCGTGAGCAGTTCTTC CASSKGSLSREQFF
TRBJ1-1 TRBV5-1 NA NA TGCGCCAGCAGCTACTGGAAGGAGGGAAACACTGAAGCTTTCTTT CASSYWKEGNTEAFF
TRBJ2-5 TRBV20-1 few NA TGCAGTGCTAGGTGGGCCGAAGAGACCCAGTACTTC CSARWAEETQYF
TRBJ2-7 TRBV28 many TRBD1 TGTGCCAGCAGACAGCCGGGACAGGGGTCCTACGAGCAGTACTTC CASRQPGQGSYEQYF
TRBJ2-5 TRBV7-3 few NA TGTGCCAGCAGTAACTCAATGGAGACCCAGTACTTC CASSNSMETQYF
TRBJ2-7 TRBV29-1 many TRBD1 TGCAGCGTTAGACAGGGGAACGAGCAGTACTTC CSVRQGNEQYF
TRBJ2-5 TRBV18 few NA TGTGCCAGCTTACGCGGGAGGACAGGAGAGACCCAGTACTTC CASLRGRTGETQYF
TRBJ2-7 TRBV3-1 NA NA TGTGCCAGCAGCCAATCTCGGGCAAATGAGCAGTACTTC CASSQSRANEQYF
TRBJ1-5 TRBV20-1 NA NA TGCAGTACTAGCTCGCAGGGGTATAGCAATCAGCCCCAGCATTTT CSTSSQGYSNQPQHF
TRBJ2-7 TRBV6-2/TRBV6-3 NA NA TGTGCCAGCTGGGGAGCAGACCAGATTCCCGAGCAGTACTTC CASWGADQIPEQYF
TRBJ1-2 TRBV25-1 many TRBD1 TGTGCCAGCAGTCCTGGCTCCGGGACAGGGCCGTATCGCTACACCTTC CASSPGSGTGPYRYTF